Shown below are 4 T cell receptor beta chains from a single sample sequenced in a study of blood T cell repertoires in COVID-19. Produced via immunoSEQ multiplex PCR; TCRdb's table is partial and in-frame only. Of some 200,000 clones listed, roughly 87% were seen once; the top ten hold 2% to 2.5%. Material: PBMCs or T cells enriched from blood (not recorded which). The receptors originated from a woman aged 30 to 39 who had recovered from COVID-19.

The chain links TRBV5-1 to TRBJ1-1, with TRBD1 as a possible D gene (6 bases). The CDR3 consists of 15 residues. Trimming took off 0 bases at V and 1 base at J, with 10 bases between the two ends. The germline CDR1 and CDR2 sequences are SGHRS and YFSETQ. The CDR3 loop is CASSLAGTKNTEAFF. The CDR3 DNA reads TGCGCCAGCAGCTTGGCCGGGACAAAGAACACTGAAGCTTTCTTT.

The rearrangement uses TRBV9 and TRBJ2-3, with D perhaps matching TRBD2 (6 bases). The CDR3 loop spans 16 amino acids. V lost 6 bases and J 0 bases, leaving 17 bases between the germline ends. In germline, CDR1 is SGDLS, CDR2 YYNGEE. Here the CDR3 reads CASTPRGRESTDTQYF. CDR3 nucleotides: TGTGCCAGCACCCCGCGGGGACGGGAGAGCACAGATACGCAGTATTTT.

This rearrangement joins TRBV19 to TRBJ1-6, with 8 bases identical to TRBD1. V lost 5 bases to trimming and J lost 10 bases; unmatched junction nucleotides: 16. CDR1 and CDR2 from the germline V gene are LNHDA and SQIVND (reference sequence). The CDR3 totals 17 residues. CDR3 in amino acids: CASSGRQGRRSGSPLHF. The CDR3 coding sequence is TGTGCCAGTAGTGGGAGACAGGGGAGACGATCCGGCTCACCCCTCCACTTT.

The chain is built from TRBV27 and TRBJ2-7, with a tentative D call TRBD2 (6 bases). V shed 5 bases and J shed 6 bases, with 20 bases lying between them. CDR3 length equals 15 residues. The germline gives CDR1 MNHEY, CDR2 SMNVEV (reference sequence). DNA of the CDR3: TGTGCCAGCAGTCCCCGGGACTTCGGGGGTTTCGAGCAGTACTTC. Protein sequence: CASSPRDFGGFEQYF.